The TCR beta chain under discussion was sequenced for a study of cytomegalovirus exposure and HLA in healthy donors (dated 2017 in TCRdb). About the full investigation: An earlier analysis of approximately 640 of the donors reported 250 to 300 Gb of sequence data and 100 million to 130 million unique TCR beta sequences from about 180 million T cells. Roughly 300 gigabases of sequencing data and approximately 80 million unique TCR sequences were included in an early release covering roughly 700 HLA-typed donors. Of the roughly 400 genotyped donors, approximately 83% fell in the genetic ancestry cluster associated with self-reported Caucasian donors. The aim of the study was to test whether cataloging public T cell receptors could identify signatures of past pathogen exposure. The T cell repertoires of 666 subjects were profiled by immunosequencing and related to cytomegalovirus serostatus. Besides the first cohort of approximately 710 subjects, a separate validation cohort made up of over 95 different subjects was used. High-throughput TCR immunosequencing, statistical association of individual TCRs with disease status, and machine learning were combined to predict cytomegalovirus infection status. A later analysis re-analyzed previously published TCR beta repertoires from 500 to 700 donors and added high-resolution HLA genotyping to study TCR occurrence patterns. In the later analysis, no new phenotypic data were used to find candidate immune exposures; instead, reliance was placed on TCR beta sequences and their occurrence across donors. In an earlier analysis of 587 of the donors, high-throughput TCR beta sequencing was used to judge whether each TCR beta V gene segment behaved as functional or pseudogenic. Donor age, sex, ethnicity and CMV serostatus were compiled together with the repertoire data. In a later genetic analysis, genome-wide SNP genotypes for 398 of the 666 donors were used, and that subset was treated as a discovery cohort. Every repertoire in the discovery cohort had been generated on one and the same sequencing platform. Class I and class II HLA loci were covered by the typing at four-digit resolution. The number of donors typed differed by locus, with about 629-630 for A, B, C, DRB1 and DQB1, roughly 550 for DQA1, nearly 610 for DPA1, and some 440 for DPB1. About five DR-DQ haplotypes were handled as single units for association and clustering because linkage in the cohort was strong. Across around 400 genotyped donors of the cohort, an average of approximately 220,000 unique TCR beta nucleotide sequences per donor were sequenced, and 15% to 20% of those sequences were non-productive.

In the case of this clone: The specificity of this receptor is unknown.

To prepare the library, the immunoSEQ multiplex PCR assay was applied. For the multiplex PCR, a mixture combining 60 forward primers for TCR Vbeta segments and 13 reverse primers for TCR Jbeta segments was used. Amplification of the CDR3 region of rearranged TCR beta genes was performed with a multiplex PCR assay on genomic DNA. On the Illumina HiSeq System, the amplified TCR beta libraries were sequenced as 87-base-pair reads. The authors processed their data as follows. Across the 700 or so repertoires, a later analysis counted roughly 77 million unique TCR beta chains, 9.5 million to 13 million of which were shared by at least two donors. Raw reads were error-corrected and collapsed into unique sequences by a nearest-neighbor algorithm in which closely related sequences were merged to remove PCR and sequencing errors. Alignment of CDR3 sequences to IMGT reference sequences was used to assign V, D and J gene segments. For a sequence to be retained, a match of at least six nucleotides was required to both a V gene segment and a J gene segment. Rearrangements were classified as productive when the CDR3 lacked stop codons and remained in frame with V and J, and all other rearrangements were classified as non-productive. Following IMGT convention, CDR3 was defined as the stretch from the second conserved V-encoded cysteine up to the conserved J-encoded phenylalanine. The earlier analysis of about 560 of the donors excluded any sequence lacking an unambiguous match to a single V gene segment. In an earlier analysis of about 590 of the donors, a V segment was called functional when productive rearrangements were above 56.7%, and segregating when the standard deviation between donors exceeded 5%. To diagnose cytomegalovirus status from the catalog of TCR beta chain sequences, a statistical classification framework was built. In a later analysis, V and J genes were assigned by comparing TCR nucleotide sequences against IMGT/GENE-DB human TR gene sequences. The TCRdist pipeline was used in a later analysis to assign CDR3 sequences and most-parsimonious VDJ recombination scenarios. In a later analysis, each TCR beta chain was defined by its CDR3 amino acid sequence together with its V-gene family, and reads without a unique V-gene family were excluded. To address suspected cross-contamination and a sequencing artifact, a later analysis removed 550 to 750 highly shared, low-generation-probability nucleotide sequences. For each public chain, a later analysis derived a clonal expansion index from normalized ranks of inferred template counts within each repertoire. A later analysis computed generation probabilities with a VDJ recombination model fitted to out-of-frame rearrangements, and checked the results against IGoR. Hypergeometric tests were used in a later analysis to score TCR-TCR, TCR-HLA and TCR-CMV co-occurrence, with a repertoire-size bias correction applied to the TCR pairs. In a later analysis, false discovery rates were estimated by permuting HLA or CMV assignments 20 times. In a later analysis, co-occurring TCRs were grouped using DBSCAN, and TCRdist sequence similarity was added for clustering within HLA-allele-positive subsets. Co-occurrence clustering excluded repertoires with fewer than 30,000 or more than 120,000 public chains, plus five with anomalous nucleotide sharing. TCRdb took this table from immuneACCESS and kept in-frame rearrangements with V and J called. Such tables lack part of the clones; where checked against another copy, unresolved V genes explain under half of the gap, and the rest is unexplained. V and J calls and clone size are given by that table; D and trimming were obtained from the DNA. This specimen's table enumerates some 80,000 clones. The leading ten clones occupy approximately 15% of the sample.

Study-wide findings and limitations: At a false discovery rate of 0.05, a later analysis linked around 15,000 TCR beta sequences to specific HLA alleles. In a later genetic analysis, a missense DCLRE1C variant was associated with V-gene and J-gene trimming of TCR beta chains, and the association was replicated in an independent cohort. Several of the top co-occurrence clusters appeared to be linked to parvovirus B19, influenza, CMV and Epstein-Barr virus, according to a later analysis. A cluster of highly shared sequence variants was judged likely to be a technical artifact of the sequencing pipeline. This cohort had only TCR beta chains sequenced, and the lack of alpha or paired-chain data limited which features could be detected. A few of the identified cytomegalovirus-associated TCR beta chains were confirmed in vitro to be specific for cytomegalovirus antigens. In the study, around 150 TCR beta chains were listed as associated with cytomegalovirus. Linkage disequilibrium might explain the correlated functional status among segregating V segments, but an unknown experimental factor could not be ruled out. The classifier was reported to diagnose cytomegalovirus status with high specificity and sensitivity in both the original and validation cohorts. It was suggested by the authors that the approach could potentially be generalized to other disease states and immunological phenotypes. A later analysis found that most CMV-associated TCR beta chains appeared HLA-restricted, with HLA associations seemingly driven largely by CMV exposure. While some public TCRs were present in many individuals, most TCR sequences turned up only very rarely across donors. Around 16 rarely observed V segments, including chromosome 9 orphons, were excluded from the earlier analysis of 550 to 700 of the donors because counts were too low. A further reported finding was that TCR beta sequences accurately predicted the HLA-A and HLA-B alleles for most subjects in the first cohort. Some IMGT-functional V segments, including TRBV6-2 and TRBV6-3, could not be distinguished by the 87-base-pair reads and were therefore excluded. HLA typing was unavailable for some donors at each locus, so association tests used only the typed subset. The only immune exposure information available for the cohort was CMV serostatus. An earlier analysis of approximately 590 of the donors showed that most TCR beta V segments appeared in productive rearrangements either about 90% or about 30% of the time, which broadly matched IMGT annotations. Compared with equally common non-associated chains, HLA-associated TCR beta chains in a later analysis were more clonally expanded and had lower generation probabilities. A later genetic analysis reported fewer N-insertions in productive TCRs among donors in an Asian-associated ancestry cluster than the approximately 700-donor mean. Sequencing depth was assumed to be roughly uniform across donors in the presence/absence analyses, though that assumption may not hold. In a later analysis, the rate of TCR association differed among HLA loci, with DRB1 alleles having the most associated TCRs and HLA-C alleles having the fewest. Assigning TCR associations to individual alleles was difficult when HLA alleles, especially DR and DQ, strongly co-occurred.

V has 11 bases trimmed and J has 1 base trimmed; junction bases matching no gene number 5. From the cysteine through the phenylalanine, the CDR3 covers 13 amino acids. Only the CDR3 part of the read is kept: 39 bases, read in frame from the first base. The CDR1 and CDR2 encoded by the germline V gene are ENHRY and SYGVKD. The cohort consisted of 600 to 750 healthy bone marrow donors. At the time of sampling, every cohort member was nominally healthy, though immune exposures that went unrecorded were likely present. The donor was CMV seropositive and belonged to the group of about 290 seropositive cohort members. Every donor gave a peripheral blood sample, and the peripheral blood mononuclear cells from that sample were used for TCR beta sequencing. The Qiagen DNeasy Blood Extraction Kit was used to extract genomic DNA from the blood cell samples.

The chain joins TRBV10-3 to TRBJ1-1, with TRBD1 matching 9 junction bases. The TCR originated in a man aged 45-60 years in good health and CMV-seropositive. Sequencing input: PBMCs. The bases are TGTGCCTCACGGGACAGGGCGAACACTGAAGCTTTCTTT. It codes for CASRDRANTEAFF.